What follows describes a single T cell receptor beta chain. This record comes from a study of blood T cell repertoires in COVID-19. On the study more broadly: Collection of acute and convalescent COVID-19 samples took place in the United States, Italy and Spain. The cDNA or gDNA used as material had been derived from T cells, B-cell-depleted T cells, or PBMCs.

The protocol was immunoSEQ multiplex PCR, while the TCRdb copy is restricted to in-frame clones and leaves out a portion. This table holds around 77,000 clones, roughly 76% found once. J gave up 8 bases and V 3 bases, and 12 bases lay outside the gene matches. CDR1 is ENHRY, CDR2 SYGVKD, per germline. The CDR3 loop spans 16 amino acids. The J gene is TRBJ2-1, the V gene TRBV10-3; the match to TRBD1 covers 8 bases. The specimen sequenced was peripheral blood. The receptor's source is a woman older than 75 with active or convalescent COVID-19. The CDR3 DNA follows: TGTGCCATCAGTGAAACGGGAGACAGGGGTACCGATGAGCAGTTCTTC. It specifies CAISETGDRGTDEQFF.